Presented here are 27 T cell receptor beta chains from one specimen sequenced in a study of T cells after yellow fever vaccination (dated by TCRdb to between 2018 and 2021). Library preparation used 5' RACE. Sequencing was carried out with an Illumina HiSeq 2500. The public reads were run again by TCRdb, first through fastp at Q25 and then through MiXCR, and only productive beta chains were kept. Each record represents a unique CDR3 protein, reported with the most common genes and DNA among its rows. The sample contains just under 600,000 distinct CDR3 sequences, 13% of them found a single time. Clones ranked in the top ten supply around 15% of the sample. The treatment or condition tag for this specimen amounts to: live attenuated yellow fever vaccine strain. Specimen: PBMCs, collected on the day of the yellow fever booster vaccination. These receptors all come from a man aged 25-45 years who received the YFV17D yellow fever vaccine.

The chain carries TRBV11-2 and TRBJ2-4; the match to TRBD1 covers 7 bases. CDR3 length equals 14 residues. Looked up from germline, CDR1 is SGHAT and CDR2 is FQNNGV. With 5 bases clipped from V and 1 base from J, the junction kept 2 bases outside the gene matches. The CDR3 loop is CASSRQGAKNIQYF. CDR3 DNA: TGTGCCAGCAGCCGACAGGGTGCCAAAAACATTCAGTACTTC.

The chain carries TRBV24-1 and TRBJ2-6; D gene ambiguous. This CDR3 contains 16 residues. V lost 2 bases and J lost 0, with 7 bases in between. Per the germline V gene, CDR1 is KGHDR and CDR2 is SFDVKD. CDR3 region: CATSDSTASGANVLTF. CDR3 sequence (DNA): TGTGCCACCAGTGATTCGACCGCCTCTGGGGCCAACGTCCTGACTTTC.

This clonotype was detected only a few times. The V gene is TRBV6-1, the J gene TRBJ1-4; D ambiguous. The CDR3 length is 14 residues. Germline values: CDR1 MNHNS, CDR2 SASEGT. V shed 4 bases and J shed 8 bases, with 14 bases lying between them. CDR3 sequence: CASSGMRSGEKLFF. CDR3 DNA: TGTGCCAGCAGTGGGATGAGGTCCGGAGAAAAACTGTTTTTT.

In its sample, this clonotype was seen a few times. The chain employs TRBV19 and TRBJ1-2; TRBD1 agrees at 7 bases. Germline V gives CDR1 LNHDA, CDR2 SQIVND (reference sequence). The CDR3 runs 13 residues. Trimming at V came to 6 bases and at J to 4 bases, leaving 5 bases not matched to a gene. This CDR3 reads CASRGQLGYGYTF. As DNA, the CDR3 is TGTGCCAGTAGGGGACAGTTAGGCTATGGCTACACCTTC. The full variable domain, rest sourced from reference TRBV19 and TRBJ1-2, is DGGITQSPKYLFRKEGQNVTLSCEQNLNHDAMYWYRQDPGQGLRLIYYSQIVNDFQKGDIAEGYSVSREKKESFPLTVTSAQKNPTAFYLCASRGQLGYGYTFGSGTRLTVV.

There are many counts of this clonotype. J is TRBJ2-3 and V is TRBV12-3 or TRBV12-4; TRBD2 is a possible D gene (5 bases). The V and J ends lost 1 base and 8 bases respectively, with 13 bases between them. The CDR3 loop spans 14 amino acids. The CDR3 coding sequence is TGTGCCAGCAGTTTAGGTGGCTCTCGGGGTACGCAGTATTTT. It specifies CASSLGGSRGTQYF.

The rearrangement uses TRBV7-2 and TRBJ2-7; D call uncertain. The germline gives CDR1 SGHTA, CDR2 FQGNSA. This CDR3 comprises 13 residues. Deletions cut 2 bases from V and 6 bases from J, with 11 bases between. The CDR3 DNA reads TGTGCCAGCAGCTTAAATGGGCAGACCGAGCAGTACTTC. This codes for CASSLNGQTEQYF.

This clonotype has only a few counts. The genes are TRBV5-7 and TRBJ1-4; 7 bases fit TRBD1. TRBV5-7 is flagged as an ORF with uncertain function. This CDR3 comprises 17 residues. With 6 bases clipped from V and 6 bases from J, the junction kept 17 bases outside the gene matches. The CDR3 spells CASTPTGAPGEDEKLFF. The CDR3 DNA follows: TGTGCCAGCACCCCCACAGGGGCCCCTGGGGAGGATGAAAAACTGTTTTTT.

This clonotype was picked up a small number of times. J is TRBJ1-5 and V is TRBV6-5; D perhaps matches TRBD1 (6 bases). Germline V gene sequence: CDR1 MNHEY, CDR2 SVGAGI. The CDR3 runs 12 residues. V lost 6 bases, J lost 4 bases, and 7 bases lay in between. The CDR3 protein is CASRGHNQPQHF. Written as DNA, the CDR3 is TGTGCCAGCAGGGGACATAATCAGCCCCAGCATTTT.

V gene TRBV30 combines with J gene TRBJ2-2; D call uncertain. This CDR3 is built from 14 residues. CDR1 is GTSNPN, CDR2 SVGIG, per germline (reference sequence). Trimming left V 0 bases short and J 7 bases short, with 12 bases between. The CDR3 nucleotides are TGTGCCTGGAGTGTTCATCCACCGAACGGGGAGCTGTTTTTT. It yields the protein CAWSVHPPNGELFF.

The rearrangement joins TRBV7-9 to TRBJ1-5; no clear D gene. Germline V gene lookup returns CDR1 SEHNR and CDR2 FQNEAQ (reference sequence). Trimming took 4 bases from V and 2 from J, leaving 12 bases between them. The CDR3 contains 15 residues. Written as DNA, the CDR3 is TGTGCCAGCAGCTCAGACCCCGGCGGCAATCAGCCCCAGCATTTT. Translation: CASSSDPGGNQPQHF.

The table lists this clonotype with many counts. The chain carries TRBV28 and TRBJ2-3; TRBD1 matches 7 bases. This CDR3 region has 14 residues. V shed 2 bases, J shed 4 bases, and the junction held 3 bases outside the gene matches. Germline CDR1 is MDHEN and CDR2 is SYDVKM. The CDR3 here is CASSLRQGADTQYF. CDR3 nucleotide sequence: TGTGCCAGCAGTTTACGGCAGGGGGCAGATACGCAGTATTTT.

The table lists this clonotype with a few counts. The chain links TRBV10-3 to TRBJ2-3; D remains ambiguous. Trimming removed 1 base from V and 0 bases from J, with 11 bases in between. CDR3 length: 16 residues. Germline-derived CDR1 and CDR2 are ENHRY and SYGVKD. CDR3 in amino acids: CAISEFFGSSTDTQYF. The CDR3 nucleotides read TGTGCCATCAGTGAGTTTTTCGGCAGCAGCACAGATACGCAGTATTTT.

The rearrangement joins TRBV5-1 to TRBJ2-5; D gene ambiguous. The CDR3 runs to 14 residues. Looked up from germline, CDR1 is SGHRS and CDR2 is YFSETQ. With 0 bases removed from V and 6 bases from J, the gap between germline ends came to 12 bases. The CDR3 reads CASSLGSGVQTQYF. DNA for the CDR3: TGCGCCAGCAGCTTGGGGAGTGGGGTACAGACCCAGTACTTC.

The chain recombines TRBV5-1 with TRBJ2-2; D unclear. Germline assignment: CDR1 SGHRS and CDR2 YFSETQ. Trimming took 0 bases from V and 6 from J, leaving 6 bases between them. This CDR3 comprises 13 residues. The CDR3 DNA sequence: TGCGCCAGCAGCTTGGATCAGTCCGGGGAGCTGTTTTTT. It translates to CASSLDQSGELFF.

Concerning this clonotype itself: Likely a read error: the CDR3 ends without its conserved phenylalanine or tryptophan. The DNA is omitted, as the CDR3 cannot be located on it reliably, and the CDR3 follows TCRdb's listing. The V call is TRBV7-9, the J call TRBJ2-3. 9 amino acids form the CDR3, both terminal residues included. The germline V gene has CDR1 SEHNR and CDR2 FQNEAQ (reference sequence). The CDR3 sequence: CASSVTRLR.

The chain links TRBV21-1 to TRBJ2-1; TRBD2 is the table's D call and was not checked against the DNA. TRBV21-1 is a recognized pseudogene. The CDR3 is 15 residues long. The CDR3 is CASSKNPPVDNEQFF. In DNA, the CDR3 is TGTGCCAGCAGCAAAAATCCGCCAGTAGACAATGAGCAGTTCTTC.

The genes are TRBV23-1 and TRBJ2-3; D might be TRBD2 (6 bases). TRBV23-1 is identified as an open reading frame with a role that is uncertain. V dropped 6 bases and J dropped 2 bases, with 21 bases sitting between them. The CDR3 extends over 17 amino acids. The CDR3 spells CASSPCPQGGVTDTQYF. Here the CDR3 DNA reads TGCGCCAGCAGCCCCTGCCCTCAGGGCGGGGTCACAGATACGCAGTATTTT.

This clonotype was seen more than once but under ten times. The rearrangement links TRBV24-1 to TRBJ1-6, with 7 bases aligning to TRBD1. This CDR3 region has 15 residues. Germline loops: CDR1 KGHDR, CDR2 SFDVKD. The V and J ends lost 4 bases and 4 bases, in that order; junction bases with no gene match: 3. The chain's CDR3 is CATSDSRGYNSPLHF. The CDR3 DNA sequence: TGTGCCACCAGTGACTCCAGGGGGTATAATTCACCCCTCCACTTT.

This clonotype was counted between two and nine times. The V and J genes are TRBV7-9 and TRBJ2-3; D gene ambiguous. The CDR3 contains 15 residues. Germline-derived CDR1 and CDR2 are SEHNR and FQNEAQ (reference sequence). V lost 5 bases to trimming and J lost 6 bases, with 18 bases between them. This CDR3 reads CASSPAARSRDTQYF. CDR3 bases: TGTGCCAGCAGCCCGGCGGCCCGGTCGAGGGATACGCAGTATTTT.

The V and J genes are TRBV10-2 and TRBJ2-3; 7 nucleotides match TRBD2. With 0 bases clipped from V and 10 bases from J, the junction kept 13 bases outside the gene matches. The CDR3 totals 16 residues. Germline values: CDR1 WSHSY, CDR2 SAAADI. The CDR3: CASSESRGSLQPPQYF. The DNA for the CDR3 is TGCGCCAGCAGTGAGTCTCGCGGGAGCCTTCAGCCCCCGCAGTATTTT.

This clonotype was counted at least ten times. The chain couples TRBV15 to TRBJ2-5; no clear D gene. The germline V gene has CDR1 LNHNV and CDR2 YYDKDF (reference sequence). The germline V and J ends were trimmed by 3 bases and 1 base, with 12 bases remaining between them. The CDR3 length is 15 residues. As DNA, the CDR3 is TGTGCCACCAGCAGTGCAGGCGGTTTCCAAGAGACCCAGTACTTC. It translates to CATSSAGGFQETQYF.

The chain combines TRBV7-2 with TRBJ1-3; 7 positions match TRBD1. Germline V gives CDR1 SGHTA, CDR2 FQGNSA. The CDR3 contains 15 residues. Trimming removed 3 bases from V and 2 bases from J; junction bases left unmatched: 4. The CDR3 here is CASSLGGQTGNTIYF. Written as DNA, the CDR3 is TGTGCCAGCAGCTTGGGGGGACAGACTGGAAACACCATATATTTT.

The chain combines TRBV4-3 with TRBJ2-3, with D possibly called TRBD1 or TRBD2 (5 bases each). V shed 4 bases and J shed 2 bases, with 13 bases lying between them. In germline, CDR1 is LGHNA, CDR2 YSLEER. This CDR3 is 15 amino acids long. The CDR3 bases are TGCGCCAGCAGCCCAACCCGGGGACCCACAGATACGCAGTATTTT. As protein: CASSPTRGPTDTQYF.

The chain carries TRBV21-1 and TRBJ1-1; the table's D call, TRBD1, was not checked against the DNA. TRBV21-1 is listed as a pseudogene. The CDR3 consists of 17 residues. The chain's CDR3 is CASSKLVGTGKNTEAFF. CDR3 DNA sequence: TGTGCCAGCAGCAAGCTGGTTGGGACAGGGAAGAACACTGAAGCTTTCTTT.

The chain joins TRBV5-1 to TRBJ1-2, with 9 bases matching TRBD1. Germline loops: CDR1 SGHRS, CDR2 YFSETQ. The CDR3 spans 14 residues. With V trimmed by 5 bases and J by 4 bases, 6 bases remained unmatched. The CDR3 region has the DNA TGCGCCAGCAGGACCGGGACAGGGACCTATGGCTACACCTTC. Translating it yields CASRTGTGTYGYTF.

There are many counts of this clonotype. The chain employs TRBV2 and TRBJ2-7, with 7 nucleotides matching TRBD2. V lost 3 bases to trimming and J lost 5 bases; unmatched junction nucleotides: 10. The CDR3 is made up of 15 amino acids. Germline V gene lookup returns CDR1 SNHLY and CDR2 FYNNEI. The CDR3 DNA reads as TGTGCCAGCAGTGAGAGGTCAGGGAGGGAGCACGAGCAGTACTTC. Protein: CASSERSGREHEQYF. The complete variable domain, with remaining parts taken from reference TRBV2 and TRBJ2-7, reads EPEVTQTPSHQVTQMGQEVILRCVPISNHLYFYWYRQILGQKVEFLVSFYNNEISEKSEIFDDQFSVERPDGSNFTLKIRSTKLEDSAMYFCASSERSGREHEQYFGPGTRLTVT.

This clonotype was seen a few times. J is TRBJ2-2 and V is TRBV12-3 or TRBV12-4; D is uncertain. This CDR3 region has 14 residues. The V gene lost 8 bases and the J gene lost 3 bases, with 13 bases spanning the gap. CDR3 coding DNA: TGTGCCAGCGGTCTAGTCTTCGACACCGGGGAGCTGTTTTTT. Translating it yields CASGLVFDTGELFF.